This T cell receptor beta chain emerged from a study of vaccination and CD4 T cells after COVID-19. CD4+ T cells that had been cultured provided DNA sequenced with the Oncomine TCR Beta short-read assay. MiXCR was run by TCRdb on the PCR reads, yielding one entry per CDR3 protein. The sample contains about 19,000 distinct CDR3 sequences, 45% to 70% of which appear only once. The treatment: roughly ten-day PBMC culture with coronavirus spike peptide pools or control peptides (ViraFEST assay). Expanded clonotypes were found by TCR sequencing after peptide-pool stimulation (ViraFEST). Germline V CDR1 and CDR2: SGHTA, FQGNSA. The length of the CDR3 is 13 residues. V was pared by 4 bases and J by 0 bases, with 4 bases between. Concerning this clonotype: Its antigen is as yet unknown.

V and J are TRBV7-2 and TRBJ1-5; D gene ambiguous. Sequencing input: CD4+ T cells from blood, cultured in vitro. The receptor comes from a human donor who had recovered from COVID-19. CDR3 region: CASSSFSNQPQHF. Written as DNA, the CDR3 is TGTGCCAGCAGCTCATTTAGCAATCAGCCCCAGCATTTT. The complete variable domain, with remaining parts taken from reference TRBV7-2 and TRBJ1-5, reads GAGVSQSPSNKVTEKGKDVELRCDPISGHTALYWYRQSLGQGLEFLIYFQGNSAPDKSGLPSDRFSAERTGGSVSTLTIQRTQQEDSAVYLCASSSFSNQPQHFGDGTRLSIL.